The 9 T cell receptor beta chains below all came from one sample that was sequenced in a study of blood T cell repertoires in COVID-19. Only in-frame clones appear in the TCRdb table, and some are missing; sequencing was by immunoSEQ multiplex PCR. The profile shows fewer than 350,000 clones, 87% of them singletons. Sequenced: PBMCs or T cells enriched from blood (not recorded which). The receptor source for this set is a woman in her thirties or forties who had recovered from COVID-19.

The CDR3 reads CASSLTLNEQFF. CDR3 nucleotides: TGTGCCAGCAGCTTAACTCTGAATGAGCAGTTCTTC. The rearrangement joins TRBV11-2 to TRBJ2-1; no clear D gene. Trimming removed 2 bases at V and 7 bases at J, with 6 bases between. There are 12 residues in the CDR3. CDR1 SGHAT and CDR2 FQNNGV come from the germline V gene.

This clone turned up a few times. The rearrangement links TRBV6-2 or TRBV6-3 to TRBJ2-5; 9 positions agree with TRBD1. The CDR3 sequence is 14 residues long. Germline trimming cut 6 bases from V and 5 bases from J; bases unmatched to any gene: 7. The germline CDR1 and CDR2 sequences are MNHEY and SVGEGT. Here the CDR3 reads CASSPQGAGETQYF. The CDR3 DNA follows: TGTGCCAGCAGCCCACAGGGGGCAGGGGAGACCCAGTACTTC.

V and J are TRBV5-4 and TRBJ2-1; 10 bases are shared with TRBD2. The CDR3 contains 15 residues. The germline V gene has CDR1 SGHNT and CDR2 YYREEE (reference sequence). The junction had 7 bases not matched to a gene; V was cut back by 1 base and J by 9 bases. The CDR3 DNA reads TGTGCCAGCAGCTTGAAGCTAGCGGGGGACGCTGAGCAGTTCTTC. Amino acid sequence: CASSLKLAGDAEQFF.

This chain joins TRBV28 and TRBJ1-1; D remains ambiguous. V shed 3 bases and J shed 4 bases, with 12 bases lying between them. The CDR3 contains 14 residues. The germline CDR1 and CDR2 sequences are MDHEN and SYDVKM. CDR3 protein: CASSLRYRGTEAFF. Here the CDR3 DNA reads TGTGCCAGCAGTTTGAGGTATCGGGGCACTGAAGCTTTCTTT.

The chain is built from TRBV5-1 and TRBJ2-3; 13 bases are shared with TRBD2. The V and J ends lost 5 bases and 2 bases, in that order; junction bases with no gene match: 5. Germline V gives CDR1 SGHRS, CDR2 YFSETQ. This CDR3 has 16 residues. CDR3 sequence reads: CASRYGTSGTTDTQYF. The CDR3 nucleotides are TGCGCCAGCAGATATGGGACTAGCGGGACCACAGATACGCAGTATTTT.

The chain joins TRBV27 to TRBJ2-2; 8 bases are shared with TRBD1. This CDR3 has 15 residues. Trimming at V came to 3 bases and at J to 4 bases, leaving 4 bases not matched to a gene. Germline CDR1 is MNHEY and CDR2 is SMNVEV (reference sequence). Here the CDR3 DNA reads TGTGCCAGCAGTTTGGGACAGGTTCGCACCGGGGAGCTGTTTTTT. This gives the protein CASSLGQVRTGELFF.

CDR3 region: CASRFQRFEAFF. The DNA for the CDR3 is TGTGCCAGCAGGTTTCAGAGGTTTGAAGCTTTCTTT. This chain uses TRBV12-3 or TRBV12-4 with TRBJ1-1; no clear D gene. This CDR3 has 12 amino acids. Trimming left V 6 bases short and J 7 bases short, with 12 bases between.

The chain links TRBV9 to TRBJ1-4; 10 positions agree with TRBD1. The CDR3 covers 14 residues. Losses at the gene ends were 3 bases for V and 7 bases for J; bases not matched to a gene: 3. Germline V gives CDR1 SGDLS, CDR2 YYNGEE. The CDR3 DNA reads TGTGCCAGCAGCGACGGGACAGGGGTTGAAAAACTGTTTTTT. Residues: CASSDGTGVEKLFF. Full variable domain (missing parts from reference TRBV9 and TRBJ1-4): DSGVTQTPKHLITATGQRVTLRCSPRSGDLSVYWYQQSLDQGLQFLIQYYNGEERAKGNILERFSAQQFPDLHSELNLSSLELGDSALYFCASSDGTGVEKLFFGSGTQLSVL.

The rearrangement links TRBV10-3 to TRBJ2-4; TRBD1 is a possible D gene (6 bases). The germline V gene has CDR1 ENHRY and CDR2 SYGVKD. The CDR3 totals 15 residues. V was pared by 3 bases and J by 1 base, with 10 bases between. The CDR3 nucleotides are TGTGCCATCAGTGATACAGGGACGGCCAAAAACATTCAGTACTTC. This codes for CAISDTGTAKNIQYF.